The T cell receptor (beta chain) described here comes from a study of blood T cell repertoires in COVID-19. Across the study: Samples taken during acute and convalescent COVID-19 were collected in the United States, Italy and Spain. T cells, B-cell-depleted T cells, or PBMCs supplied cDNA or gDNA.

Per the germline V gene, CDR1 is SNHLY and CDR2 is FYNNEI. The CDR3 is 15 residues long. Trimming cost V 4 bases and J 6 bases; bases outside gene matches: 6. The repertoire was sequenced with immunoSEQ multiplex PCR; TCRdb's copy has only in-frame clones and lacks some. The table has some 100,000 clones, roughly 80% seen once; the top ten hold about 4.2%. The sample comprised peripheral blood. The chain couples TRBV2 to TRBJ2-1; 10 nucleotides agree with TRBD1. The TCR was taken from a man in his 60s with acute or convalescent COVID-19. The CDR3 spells CASSVFGTGVNEQFF. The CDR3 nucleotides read TGTGCCAGCAGTGTATTTGGGACAGGGGTCAATGAGCAGTTCTTC.